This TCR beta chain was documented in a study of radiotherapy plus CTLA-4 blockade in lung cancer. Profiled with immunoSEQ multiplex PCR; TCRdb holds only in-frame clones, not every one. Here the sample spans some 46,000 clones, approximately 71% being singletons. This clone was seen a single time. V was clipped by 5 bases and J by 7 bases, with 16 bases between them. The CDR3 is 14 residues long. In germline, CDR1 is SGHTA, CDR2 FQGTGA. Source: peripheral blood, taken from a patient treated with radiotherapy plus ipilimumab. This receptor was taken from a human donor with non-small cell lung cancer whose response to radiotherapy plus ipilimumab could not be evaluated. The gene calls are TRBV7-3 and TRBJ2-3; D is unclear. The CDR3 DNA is TGTGCCAGCAGCGCCTCCTCGACCAGGTATACGCAGTATTTT. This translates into CASSASSTRYTQYF.